Listed here is a single T cell receptor beta chain. Its target is not known. It was by 5'RACE template switching with UMIs that TCR beta cDNA was made. TCRdb reprocessed the 5' RACE reads and keeps a single row for each CDR3 protein, giving no DNA. The sample table sets out about 260,000 distinct CDR3 sequences. This sample stems from a study of T cells expressing NK-cell markers. Study background: It was sorted CD3+CD56+NKG2C+, CD3+CD56+NKG2C- and CD3+CD56-NKG2C+ T cells that supplied the TCR beta repertoires. In the group of eight sequenced donors, seven were HCMV-seropositive and one was seronegative.

Study results and caveats: Similarly, these clonotypes led the CD3+CD56-NKG2C+ fraction as well in several donors.

Source material: blood T cells: a sorted CD56 or NKG2C T cell subset, CD4+ or CD8+ T cells, or bulk PBMC T cells (not recorded which). The TCR comes from a woman between 18 and 70 years old in good health.

This CDR3 reads CASSLAASGETQYF. This chain joins TRBV12-3 or TRBV12-4 and TRBJ2-5. The CDR3 totals 14 residues.